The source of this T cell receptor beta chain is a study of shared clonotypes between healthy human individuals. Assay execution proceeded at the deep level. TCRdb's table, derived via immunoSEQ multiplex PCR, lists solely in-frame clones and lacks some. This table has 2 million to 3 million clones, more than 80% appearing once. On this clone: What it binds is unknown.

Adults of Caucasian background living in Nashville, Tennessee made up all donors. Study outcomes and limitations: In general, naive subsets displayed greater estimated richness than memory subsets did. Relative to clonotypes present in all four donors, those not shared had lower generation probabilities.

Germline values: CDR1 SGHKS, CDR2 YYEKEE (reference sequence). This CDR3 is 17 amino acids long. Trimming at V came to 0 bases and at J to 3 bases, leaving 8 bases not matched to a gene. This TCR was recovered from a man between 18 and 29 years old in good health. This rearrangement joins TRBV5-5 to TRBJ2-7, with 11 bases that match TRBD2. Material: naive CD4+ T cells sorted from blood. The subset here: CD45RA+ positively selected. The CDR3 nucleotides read TGTGCCAGCAGCTTGGGACTAGCGGGATTAGTAGGCTACGAGCAGTACTTC. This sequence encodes CASSLGLAGLVGYEQYF.